This T cell receptor (beta chain) is drawn from a study of metastatic and nonmetastatic thyroid tumors. Study overall: Repertoire comparison spanned blood and tumor or nodule tissue of malignant and benign thyroid patients.

This clone showed up many times. The antigen is not known. Using MiXCR, TCRdb reanalyzed the PCR reads. The repertoire holds roughly 90,000 clones, about 15% seen once, with 3.6% in the top ten. V dropped 4 bases and J dropped 0 bases, with 11 bases sitting between them. The CDR3 runs 14 residues. Germline V gene lookup returns CDR1 SGHDT and CDR2 YYEEEE. Study-level results: Significantly greater TCR beta diversity was reportedly found in malignant thyroid tumors than in benign nodules (in blood and tumor).

Ahead of thyroid surgery, no patient had received treatment of any kind. The specimen was blood. The genes are TRBV5-6 and TRBJ2-7; D remains unclear. The receptor was derived from a female donor with papillary thyroid cancer or a benign thyroid nodule (not recorded which). Some clones in this sample may be carry-over from other donors' samples. The CDR3 DNA is TGTGCCAGCAGCCCCCGAGACAACTCCTACGAGCAGTACTTC. The encoded protein is CASSPRDNSYEQYF.